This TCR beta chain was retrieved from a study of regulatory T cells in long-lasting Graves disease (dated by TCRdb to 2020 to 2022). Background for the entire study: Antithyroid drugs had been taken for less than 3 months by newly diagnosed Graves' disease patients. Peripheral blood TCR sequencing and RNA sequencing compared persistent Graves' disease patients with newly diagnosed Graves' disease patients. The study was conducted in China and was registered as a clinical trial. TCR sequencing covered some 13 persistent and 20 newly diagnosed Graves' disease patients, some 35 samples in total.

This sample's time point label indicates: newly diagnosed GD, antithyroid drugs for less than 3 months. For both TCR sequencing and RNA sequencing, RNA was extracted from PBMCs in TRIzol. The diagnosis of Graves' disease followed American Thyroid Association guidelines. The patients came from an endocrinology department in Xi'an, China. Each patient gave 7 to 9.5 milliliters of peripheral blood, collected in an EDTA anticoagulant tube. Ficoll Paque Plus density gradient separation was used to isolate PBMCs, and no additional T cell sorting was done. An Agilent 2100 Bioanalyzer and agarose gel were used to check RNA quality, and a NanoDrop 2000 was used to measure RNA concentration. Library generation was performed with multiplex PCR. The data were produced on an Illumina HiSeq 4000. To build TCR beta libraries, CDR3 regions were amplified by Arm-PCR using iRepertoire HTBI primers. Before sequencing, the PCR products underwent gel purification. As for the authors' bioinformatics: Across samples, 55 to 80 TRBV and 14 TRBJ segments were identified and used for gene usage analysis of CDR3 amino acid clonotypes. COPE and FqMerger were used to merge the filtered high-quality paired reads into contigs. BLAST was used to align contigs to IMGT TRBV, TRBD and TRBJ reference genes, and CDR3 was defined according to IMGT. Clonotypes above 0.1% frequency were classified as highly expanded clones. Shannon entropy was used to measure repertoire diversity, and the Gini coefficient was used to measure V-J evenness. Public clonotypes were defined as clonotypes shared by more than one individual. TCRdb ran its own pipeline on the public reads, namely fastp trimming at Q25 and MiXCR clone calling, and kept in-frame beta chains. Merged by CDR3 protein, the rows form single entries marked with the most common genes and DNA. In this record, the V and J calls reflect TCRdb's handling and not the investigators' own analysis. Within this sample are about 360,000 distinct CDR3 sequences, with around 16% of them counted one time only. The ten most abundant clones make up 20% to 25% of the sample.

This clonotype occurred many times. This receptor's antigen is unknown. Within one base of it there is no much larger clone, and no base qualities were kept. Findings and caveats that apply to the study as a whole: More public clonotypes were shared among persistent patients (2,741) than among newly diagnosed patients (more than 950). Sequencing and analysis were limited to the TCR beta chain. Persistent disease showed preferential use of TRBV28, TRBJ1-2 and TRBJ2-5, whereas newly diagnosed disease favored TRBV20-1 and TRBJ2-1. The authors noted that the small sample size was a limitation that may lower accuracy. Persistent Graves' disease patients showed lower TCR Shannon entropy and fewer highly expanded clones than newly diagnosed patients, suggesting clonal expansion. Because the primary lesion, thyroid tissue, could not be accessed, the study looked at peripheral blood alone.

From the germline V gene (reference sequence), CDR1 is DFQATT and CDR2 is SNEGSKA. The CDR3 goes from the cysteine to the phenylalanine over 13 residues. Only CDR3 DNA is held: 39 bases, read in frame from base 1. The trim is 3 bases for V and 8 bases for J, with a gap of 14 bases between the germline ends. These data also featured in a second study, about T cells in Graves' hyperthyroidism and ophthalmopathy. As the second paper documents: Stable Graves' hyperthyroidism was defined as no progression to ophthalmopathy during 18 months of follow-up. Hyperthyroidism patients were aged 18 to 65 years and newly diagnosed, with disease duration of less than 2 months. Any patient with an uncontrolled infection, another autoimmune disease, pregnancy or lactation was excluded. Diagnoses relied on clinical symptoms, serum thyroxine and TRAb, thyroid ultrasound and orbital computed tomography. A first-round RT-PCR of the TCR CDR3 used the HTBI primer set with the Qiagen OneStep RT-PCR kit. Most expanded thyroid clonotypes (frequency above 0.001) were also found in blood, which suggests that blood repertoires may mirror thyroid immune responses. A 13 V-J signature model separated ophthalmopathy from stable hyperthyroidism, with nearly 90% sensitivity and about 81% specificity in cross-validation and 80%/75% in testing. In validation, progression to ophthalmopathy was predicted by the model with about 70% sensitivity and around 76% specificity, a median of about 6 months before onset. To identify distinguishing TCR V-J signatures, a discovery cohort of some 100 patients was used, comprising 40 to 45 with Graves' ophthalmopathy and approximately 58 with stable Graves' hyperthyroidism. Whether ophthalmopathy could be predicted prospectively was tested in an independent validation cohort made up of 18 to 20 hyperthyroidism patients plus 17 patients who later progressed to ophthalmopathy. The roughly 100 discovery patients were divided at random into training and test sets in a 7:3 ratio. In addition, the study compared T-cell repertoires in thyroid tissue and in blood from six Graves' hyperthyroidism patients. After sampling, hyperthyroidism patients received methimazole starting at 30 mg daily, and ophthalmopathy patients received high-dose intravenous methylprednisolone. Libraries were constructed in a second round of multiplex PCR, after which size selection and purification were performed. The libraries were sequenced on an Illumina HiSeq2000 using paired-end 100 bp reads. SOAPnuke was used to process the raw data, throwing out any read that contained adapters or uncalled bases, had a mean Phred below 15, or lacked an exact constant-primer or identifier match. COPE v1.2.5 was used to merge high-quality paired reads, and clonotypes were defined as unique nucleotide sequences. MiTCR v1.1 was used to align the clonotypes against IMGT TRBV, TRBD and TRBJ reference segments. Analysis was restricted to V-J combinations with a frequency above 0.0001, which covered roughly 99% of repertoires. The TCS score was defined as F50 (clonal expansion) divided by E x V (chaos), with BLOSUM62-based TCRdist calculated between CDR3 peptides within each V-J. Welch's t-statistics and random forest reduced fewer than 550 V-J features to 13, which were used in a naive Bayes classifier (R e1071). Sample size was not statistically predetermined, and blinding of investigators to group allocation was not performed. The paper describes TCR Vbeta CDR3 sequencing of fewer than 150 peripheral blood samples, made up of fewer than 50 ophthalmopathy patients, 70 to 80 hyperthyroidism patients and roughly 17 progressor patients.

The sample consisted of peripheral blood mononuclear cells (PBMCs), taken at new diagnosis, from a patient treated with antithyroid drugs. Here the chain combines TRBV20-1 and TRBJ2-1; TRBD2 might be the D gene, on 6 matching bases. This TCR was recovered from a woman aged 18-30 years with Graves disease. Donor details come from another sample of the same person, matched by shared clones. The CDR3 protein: CSASITSGDEQFF. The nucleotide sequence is TGCAGTGCTAGTATCACATCGGGGGATGAGCAGTTCTTC.